This TCR beta chain was captured by sequencing in a study of read filtering for tumor transcriptome and immune sequencing. In its sample, this clonotype was seen many times. This library used about 400 ng RNA and molecular barcoded adaptors spanning alpha/delta and beta/gamma chains. In TCRdb, the reads were re-called with MiXCR into one record per CDR3 protein. The sample includes approximately 40,000 distinct CDR3 sequences, approximately 15% of them seen just once. Losses at the gene ends were 1 base for V and 4 bases for J; bases not matched to a gene: 8. Germline-derived CDR1 and CDR2 are SEHNR and FQNEAQ (reference sequence). This CDR3 spans 17 amino acids.

The clonotype originates from a donor aged 40 or older with multiple myeloma. The chain couples TRBV7-9 to TRBJ2-5, with 11 bases lining up with TRBD2. Sequenced material: a population of CD138-negative cells sorted from bone marrow. The CDR3 loop is CASSLGSGTSGRETQYF. The CDR3 DNA sequence: TGTGCCAGCAGCTTAGGGTCGGGAACTAGCGGGAGAGAGACCCAGTACTTC.